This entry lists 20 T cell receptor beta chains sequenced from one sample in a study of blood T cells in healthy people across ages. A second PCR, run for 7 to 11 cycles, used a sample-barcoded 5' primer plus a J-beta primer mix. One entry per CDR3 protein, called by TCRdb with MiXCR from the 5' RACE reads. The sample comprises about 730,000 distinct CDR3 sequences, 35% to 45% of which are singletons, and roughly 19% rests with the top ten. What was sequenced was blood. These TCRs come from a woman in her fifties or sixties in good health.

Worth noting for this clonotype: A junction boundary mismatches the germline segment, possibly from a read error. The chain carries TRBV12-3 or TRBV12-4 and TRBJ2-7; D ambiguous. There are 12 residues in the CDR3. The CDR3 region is CANSLDSYEQYF. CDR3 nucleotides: TGTGCCAACAGTTTAGATTCCTACGAGCAGTACTTC.

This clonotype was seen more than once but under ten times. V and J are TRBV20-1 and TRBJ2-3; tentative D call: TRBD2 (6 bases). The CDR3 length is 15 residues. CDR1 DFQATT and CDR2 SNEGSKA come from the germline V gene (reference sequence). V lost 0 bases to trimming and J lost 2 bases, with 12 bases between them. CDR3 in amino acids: CSARDFREITDTQYF. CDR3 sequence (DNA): TGCAGTGCTAGAGATTTCCGGGAGATCACAGATACGCAGTATTTT.

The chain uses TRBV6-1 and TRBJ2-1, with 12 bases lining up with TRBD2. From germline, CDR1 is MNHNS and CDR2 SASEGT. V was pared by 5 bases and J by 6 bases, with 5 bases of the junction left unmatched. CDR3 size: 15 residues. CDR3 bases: TGTGCCAGCAGTTGGACTAGCGGGATGGGCAATGAGCAGTTCTTC. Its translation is CASSWTSGMGNEQFF.

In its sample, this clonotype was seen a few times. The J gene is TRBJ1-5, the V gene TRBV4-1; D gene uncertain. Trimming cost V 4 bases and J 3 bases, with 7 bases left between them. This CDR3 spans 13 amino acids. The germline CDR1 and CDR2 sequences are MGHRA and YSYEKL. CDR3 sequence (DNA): TGCGCCAGCAGCCCCCCCCTCAATCAGCCCCAGCATTTT. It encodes CASSPPLNQPQHF.

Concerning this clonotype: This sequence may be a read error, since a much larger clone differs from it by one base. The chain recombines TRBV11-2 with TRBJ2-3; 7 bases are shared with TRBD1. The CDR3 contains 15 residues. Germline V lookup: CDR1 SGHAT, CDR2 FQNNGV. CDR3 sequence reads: CVSEAGTAHTDTQYF. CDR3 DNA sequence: TGTGTCAGCGAGGCCGGGACAGCACACACAGATACGCAGTATTTT.

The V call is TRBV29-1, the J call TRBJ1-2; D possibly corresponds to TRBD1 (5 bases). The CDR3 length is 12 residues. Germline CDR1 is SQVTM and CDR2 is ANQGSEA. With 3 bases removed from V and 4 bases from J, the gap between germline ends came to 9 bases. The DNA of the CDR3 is TGCAGCGTTGACAGGGAATTCTATGGCTACACCTTC. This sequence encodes CSVDREFYGYTF.

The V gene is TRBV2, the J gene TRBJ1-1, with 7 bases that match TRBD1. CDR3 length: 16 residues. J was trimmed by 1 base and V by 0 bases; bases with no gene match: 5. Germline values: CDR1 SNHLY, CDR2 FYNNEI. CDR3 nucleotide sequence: TGTGCCAGCAGTGAAGCCGGGACAGCTAGGAACACTGAAGCTTTCTTT. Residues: CASSEAGTARNTEAFF.

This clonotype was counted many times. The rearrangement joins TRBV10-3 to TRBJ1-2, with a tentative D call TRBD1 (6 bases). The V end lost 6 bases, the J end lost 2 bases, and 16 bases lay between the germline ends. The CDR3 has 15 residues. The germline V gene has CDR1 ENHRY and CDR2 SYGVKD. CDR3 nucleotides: TGTGCCATCAGCGTGCCAGGGGAGAGAAACTATGGCTACACCTTC. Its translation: CAISVPGERNYGYTF.

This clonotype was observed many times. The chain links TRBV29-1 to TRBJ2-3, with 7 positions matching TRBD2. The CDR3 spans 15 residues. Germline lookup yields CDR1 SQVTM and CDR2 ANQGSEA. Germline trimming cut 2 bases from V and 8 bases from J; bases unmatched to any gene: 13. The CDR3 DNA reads TGCAGCGTTGAAACCGGGACTACCTCGGGGGGTACGCAGTATTTT. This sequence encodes CSVETGTTSGGTQYF.

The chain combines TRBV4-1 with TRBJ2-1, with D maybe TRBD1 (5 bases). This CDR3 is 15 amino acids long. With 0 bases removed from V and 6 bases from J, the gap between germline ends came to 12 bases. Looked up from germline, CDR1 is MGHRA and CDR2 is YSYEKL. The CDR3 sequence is CASSQEFKGLNEQFF. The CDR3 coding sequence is TGCGCCAGCAGCCAAGAATTCAAGGGGCTCAATGAGCAGTTCTTC.

CDR3 amino acids: CSVEGGPAGANVLTF. DNA for the CDR3: TGCAGCGTTGAAGGGGGGCCCGCTGGGGCCAACGTCCTGACTTTC. The genes are TRBV29-1 and TRBJ2-6; TRBD1 might be the D (6 bases). In germline, CDR1 is SQVTM, CDR2 ANQGSEA. The CDR3 runs to 15 residues. Trimming pared 1 base from V and 2 bases from J, leaving 9 bases between.

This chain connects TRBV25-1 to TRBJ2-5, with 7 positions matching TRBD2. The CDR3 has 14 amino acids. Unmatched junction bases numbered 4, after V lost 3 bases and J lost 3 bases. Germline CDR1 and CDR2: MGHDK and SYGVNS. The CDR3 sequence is CASSDPGTKETQYF. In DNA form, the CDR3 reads TGTGCCAGCAGTGACCCCGGGACTAAAGAGACCCAGTACTTC.

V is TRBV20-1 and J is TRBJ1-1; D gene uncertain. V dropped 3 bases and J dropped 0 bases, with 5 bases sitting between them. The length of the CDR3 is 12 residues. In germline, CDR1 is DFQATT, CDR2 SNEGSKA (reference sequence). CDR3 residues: CSASPMNTEAFF. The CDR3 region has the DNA TGCAGTGCTAGTCCTATGAACACTGAAGCTTTCTTT.

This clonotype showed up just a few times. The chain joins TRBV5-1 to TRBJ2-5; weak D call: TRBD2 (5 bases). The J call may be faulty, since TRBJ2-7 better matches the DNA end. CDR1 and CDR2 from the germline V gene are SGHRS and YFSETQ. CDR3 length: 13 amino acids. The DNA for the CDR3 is TGCGCCAGCAGCTTAACGGGGATGGACGAGCAGTACTTC. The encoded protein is CASSLTGMDEQYF.

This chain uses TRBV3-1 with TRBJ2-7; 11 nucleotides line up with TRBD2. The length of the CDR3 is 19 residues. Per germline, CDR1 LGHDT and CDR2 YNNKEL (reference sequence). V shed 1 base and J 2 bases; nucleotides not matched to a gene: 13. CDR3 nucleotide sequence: TGTGCCAGCAGCCAAGTCCCGACTTCCGGGACTAGCGGTGCCTACGAGCAGTACTTC. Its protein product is CASSQVPTSGTSGAYEQYF.

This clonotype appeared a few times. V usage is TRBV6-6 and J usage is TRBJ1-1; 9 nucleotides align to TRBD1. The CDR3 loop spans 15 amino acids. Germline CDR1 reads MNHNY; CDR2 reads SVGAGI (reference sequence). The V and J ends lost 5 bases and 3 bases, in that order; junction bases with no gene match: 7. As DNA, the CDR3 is TGTGCCAGCAGTAACCCGGGACAGGGCCACACTGAAGCTTTCTTT. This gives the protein CASSNPGQGHTEAFF.

This chain's CDR3 is CASSLLFERSSSYNEQFF. DNA for the CDR3: TGTGCCAGCAGCCTTTTGTTTGAGAGATCCAGCTCCTACAATGAGCAGTTCTTC. The V and J genes are TRBV7-9 and TRBJ2-1; D not certain. Germline loops: CDR1 SEHNR, CDR2 FQNEAQ (reference sequence). The CDR3 consists of 18 residues. Trimming took off 5 bases at V and 0 bases at J, with 20 bases between the two ends.

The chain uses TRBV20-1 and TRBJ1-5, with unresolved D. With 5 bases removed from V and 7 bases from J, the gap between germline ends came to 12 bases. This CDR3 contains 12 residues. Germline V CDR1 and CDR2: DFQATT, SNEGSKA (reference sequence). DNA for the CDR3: TGCAGTGCTGGTCGGACGGGCCAGCCCCAGCATTTT. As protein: CSAGRTGQPQHF.

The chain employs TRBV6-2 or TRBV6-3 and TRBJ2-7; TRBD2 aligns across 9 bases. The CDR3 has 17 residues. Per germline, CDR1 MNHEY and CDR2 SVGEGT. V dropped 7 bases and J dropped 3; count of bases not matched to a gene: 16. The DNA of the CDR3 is TGTGCCAGCAAACCAGGTCTAGCGGGAACCAATTACTACGAGCAGTACTTC. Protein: CASKPGLAGTNYYEQYF.

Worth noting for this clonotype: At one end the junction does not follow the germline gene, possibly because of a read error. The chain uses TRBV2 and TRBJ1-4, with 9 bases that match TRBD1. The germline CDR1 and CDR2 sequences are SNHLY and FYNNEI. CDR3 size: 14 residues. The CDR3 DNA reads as TGTGCCAGCAGAGAAGGGACAGGGAATGAAAAACTGTTTTTT. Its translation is CASREGTGNEKLFF.